Sequencing of this TCR beta chain was carried out in a study of T cells in Graves' hyperthyroidism and ophthalmopathy. It was RNA transcripts that yielded the amplified TCR beta CDR3 regions. A first-round RT-PCR of the TCR CDR3 used the HTBI primer set. TCRdb passed the multiplex PCR reads through MiXCR, listing each CDR3 protein once. The sample holds around 370,000 distinct CDR3 sequences, about a fifth seen once. Sequencing used blood. This clonotype originated in a man younger than 30 with Graves' ophthalmopathy.

The CDR3 spells CASSLETGITGELFF. In nucleotides, the CDR3 is TGTGCCAGCAGCTTAGAGACAGGAATCACCGGGGAGCTGTTTTTT. J is TRBJ2-2 and V is TRBV7-7; D perhaps matches TRBD1 (6 bases). Trimming stripped 1 base from V and 4 bases from J, with 10 bases between. This CDR3 has 15 amino acids. Germline V gene lookup returns CDR1 SSHAT and CDR2 FNYEAQ (reference sequence).